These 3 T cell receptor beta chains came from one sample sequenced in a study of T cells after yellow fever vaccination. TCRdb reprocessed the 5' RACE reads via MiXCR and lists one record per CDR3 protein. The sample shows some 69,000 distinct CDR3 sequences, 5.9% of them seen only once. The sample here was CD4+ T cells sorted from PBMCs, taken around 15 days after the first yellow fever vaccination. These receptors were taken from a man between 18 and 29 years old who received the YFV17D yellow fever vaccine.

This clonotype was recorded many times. CDR3 amino acids: CASSRDGGTDTQYF. As DNA, the CDR3 is TGTGCCAGCAGTAGGGACGGCGGCACAGATACGCAGTATTTT. This rearrangement joins TRBV12-3 or TRBV12-4 to TRBJ2-3; D may be TRBD1 or TRBD2 (5 bases each). V lost 5 bases and J 1 base, leaving 10 bases between the germline ends. The CDR3 runs to 14 residues.

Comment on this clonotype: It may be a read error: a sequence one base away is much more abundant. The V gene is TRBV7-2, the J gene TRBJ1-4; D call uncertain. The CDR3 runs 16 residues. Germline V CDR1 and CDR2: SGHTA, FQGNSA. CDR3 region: CDSSLFGRSGGEKLFF. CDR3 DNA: TGTGACAGCAGCCTATTTGGAAGGTCCGGAGGTGAAAAACTGTTTTTT. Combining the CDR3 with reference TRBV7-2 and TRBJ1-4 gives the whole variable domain GAGVSQSPSNKVTEKGKDVELRCDPISGHTALYWYRQSLGQGLEFLIYFQGNSAPDKSGLPSDRFSAERTGGSVSTLTIQRTQQEDSAVYLCDSSLFGRSGGEKLFFGSGTQLSVL.

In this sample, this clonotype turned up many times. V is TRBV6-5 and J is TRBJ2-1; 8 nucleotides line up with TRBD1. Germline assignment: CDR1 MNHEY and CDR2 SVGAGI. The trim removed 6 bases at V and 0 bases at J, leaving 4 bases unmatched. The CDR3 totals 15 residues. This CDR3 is CASRQGGTSYNEQFF. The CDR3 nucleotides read TGTGCCAGCAGACAGGGGGGTACCTCCTACAATGAGCAGTTCTTC.